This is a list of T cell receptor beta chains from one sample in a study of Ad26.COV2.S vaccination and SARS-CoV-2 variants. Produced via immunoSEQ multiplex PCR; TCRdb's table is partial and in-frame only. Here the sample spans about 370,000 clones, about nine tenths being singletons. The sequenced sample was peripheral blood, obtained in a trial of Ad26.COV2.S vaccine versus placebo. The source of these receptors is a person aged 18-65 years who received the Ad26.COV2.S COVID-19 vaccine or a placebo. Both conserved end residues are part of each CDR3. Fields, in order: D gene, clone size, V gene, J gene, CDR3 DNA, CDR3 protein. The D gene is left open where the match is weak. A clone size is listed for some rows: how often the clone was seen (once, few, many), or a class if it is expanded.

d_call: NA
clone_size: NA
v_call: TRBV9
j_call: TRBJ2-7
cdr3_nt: TGTGCCAGCAGCTCCATCTACGAGCAGTACTTC
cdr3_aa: CASSSIYEQYF

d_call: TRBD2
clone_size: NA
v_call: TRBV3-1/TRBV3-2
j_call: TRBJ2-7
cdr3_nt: TGTGCCAGCAGCTACGGGACTAGCGGGGATGGCGAGCAGTACTTC
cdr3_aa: CASSYGTSGDGEQYF

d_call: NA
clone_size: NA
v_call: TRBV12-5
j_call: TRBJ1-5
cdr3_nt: TGTGCTAGTGGTTTGTATACAAATCAGCCCCAGCATTTT
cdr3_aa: CASGLYTNQPQHF

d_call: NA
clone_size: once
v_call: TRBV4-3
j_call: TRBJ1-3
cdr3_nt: TGCGCCAGCAGCCAAGATTGGGGCGGAACCTACTCTGGAAACACCATATATTTT
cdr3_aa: CASSQDWGGTYSGNTIYF

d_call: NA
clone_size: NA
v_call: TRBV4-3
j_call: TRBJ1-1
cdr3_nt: TGCGCCAGCAGCCAAGAAAGGGCTTACACTGAAGCTTTCTTT
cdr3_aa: CASSQERAYTEAFF

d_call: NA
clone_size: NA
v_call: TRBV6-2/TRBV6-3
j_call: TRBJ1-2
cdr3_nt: TGTGCCAGCAGTTACTCATTCGACAGCTATGGCTACACCTTC
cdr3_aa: CASSYSFDSYGYTF

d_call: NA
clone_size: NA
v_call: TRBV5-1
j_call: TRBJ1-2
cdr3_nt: TGCGCCAGCAGCGTATCTGACAGGTTCTATGGCTACACCTTC
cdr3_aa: CASSVSDRFYGYTF

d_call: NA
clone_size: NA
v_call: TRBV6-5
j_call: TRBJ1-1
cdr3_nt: TGTGCCAGCAGCGGGGTGGGTGAAGCTTTCTTT
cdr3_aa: CASSGVGEAFF

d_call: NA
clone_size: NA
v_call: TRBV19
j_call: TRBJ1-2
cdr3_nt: TGTGCCAGTAGTAGGAACAACTATGGCTACACCTTC
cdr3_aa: CASSRNNYGYTF

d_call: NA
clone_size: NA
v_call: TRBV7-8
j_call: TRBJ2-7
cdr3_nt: TGTGCCAGCAGCCGGAGAGGGAGTCGGCGCGAGCAGTACTTC
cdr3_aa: CASSRRGSRREQYF

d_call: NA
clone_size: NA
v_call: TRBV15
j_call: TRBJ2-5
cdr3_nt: TGTGCCACCAGCAGAGATGTGGAGACCCAGTACTTC
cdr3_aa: CATSRDVETQYF

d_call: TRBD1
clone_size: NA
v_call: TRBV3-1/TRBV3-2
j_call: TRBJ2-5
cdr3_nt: TGTGCCAGCAGCCGTCTCCAGGGGGCTGGGGAGACCCAGTACTTC
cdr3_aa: CASSRLQGAGETQYF

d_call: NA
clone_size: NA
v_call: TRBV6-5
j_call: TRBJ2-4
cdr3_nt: TGTGCCAGCAGTTTCGGCGTAGGGGCCAAAAACATTCAGTACTTC
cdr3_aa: CASSFGVGAKNIQYF

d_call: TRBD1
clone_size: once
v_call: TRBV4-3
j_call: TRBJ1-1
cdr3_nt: TGCGCCAGCAGCCCGGGACAGTGGGCTGAAGCTTTCTTT
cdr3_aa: CASSPGQWAEAFF

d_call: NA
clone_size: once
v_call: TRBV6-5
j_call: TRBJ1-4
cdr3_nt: TGTGCCAGCAGTTATTCCAGGGACGAGAAAAAACTGTTTTTT
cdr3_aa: CASSYSRDEKKLFF

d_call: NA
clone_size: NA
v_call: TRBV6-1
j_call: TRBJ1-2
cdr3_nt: TGTGCCAGCAGTGAATCTGGGAGGACAGCCGGCTATGGCTACACCTTC
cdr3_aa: CASSESGRTAGYGYTF

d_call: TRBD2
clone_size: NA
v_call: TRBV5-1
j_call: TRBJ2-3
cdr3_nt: TGCGCCAGCAGCTTAGGGACTAGCGGGGATACGCAGTATTTT
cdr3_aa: CASSLGTSGDTQYF

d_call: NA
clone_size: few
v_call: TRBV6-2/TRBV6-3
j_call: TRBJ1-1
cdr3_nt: TGTGCCAGCAGTTACTACCCCCCACCGAACGGAGAAGCTTTCTTT
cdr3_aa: CASSYYPPPNGEAFF

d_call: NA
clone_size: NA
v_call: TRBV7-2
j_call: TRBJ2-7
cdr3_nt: TGTGCCAGCAGCCCTCGATTAGACGAGCAGTACTTC
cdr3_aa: CASSPRLDEQYF

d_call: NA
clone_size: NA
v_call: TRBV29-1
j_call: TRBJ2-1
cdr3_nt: TGCAGCGTTGCAAACGATGAGCAGTTCTTC
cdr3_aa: CSVANDEQFF

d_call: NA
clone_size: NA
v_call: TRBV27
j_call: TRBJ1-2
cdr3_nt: TGTGCCAGCAGGGATTTGGCCGCTTTATATGGCTACACCTTC
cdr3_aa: CASRDLAALYGYTF

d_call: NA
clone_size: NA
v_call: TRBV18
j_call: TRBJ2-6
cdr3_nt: TGTGCCAGCTCACCAAATGGGGCCAACGTCCTGACTTTC
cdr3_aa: CASSPNGANVLTF

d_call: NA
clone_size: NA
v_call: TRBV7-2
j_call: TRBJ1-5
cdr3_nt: TGTGCCAGCAGCCTCGGACAATCTGGTCAGCCCCAGCATTTT
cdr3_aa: CASSLGQSGQPQHF

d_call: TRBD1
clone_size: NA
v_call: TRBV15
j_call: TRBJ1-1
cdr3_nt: TGTGCCACCAGCAGAGTTCAGGGGGCTTACACTGAAGCTTTCTTT
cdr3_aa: CATSRVQGAYTEAFF

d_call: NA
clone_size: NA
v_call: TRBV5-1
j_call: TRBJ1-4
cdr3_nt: TGCGCCAGCAGCGGGGACGGGGCAGGAAGAAATGAAAAACTGTTTTTT
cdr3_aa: CASSGDGAGRNEKLFF

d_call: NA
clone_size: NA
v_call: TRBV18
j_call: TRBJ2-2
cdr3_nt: TGTGCCAGCTCACCAGGGGGAGGAAACACCGGGGAGCTGTTTTTT
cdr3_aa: CASSPGGGNTGELFF

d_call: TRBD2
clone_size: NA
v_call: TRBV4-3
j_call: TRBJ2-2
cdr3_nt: TGCGCCAGCAGCAGGGGCGGGGGGGCCCCCGGGGAGCTGTTTTTT
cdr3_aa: CASSRGGGAPGELFF

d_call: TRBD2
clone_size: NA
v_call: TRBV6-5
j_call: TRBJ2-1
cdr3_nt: TGTGCCAGCAGTTACCGGCGGGGGGGCCGAGGGAATGAGCAGTTCTTC
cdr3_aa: CASSYRRGGRGNEQFF

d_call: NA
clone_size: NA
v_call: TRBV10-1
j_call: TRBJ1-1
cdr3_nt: TGCGCCAGCATGGGATCCACTGAAGCTTTCTTT
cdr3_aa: CASMGSTEAFF

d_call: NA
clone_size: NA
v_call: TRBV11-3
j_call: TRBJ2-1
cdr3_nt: TGTGCCAGCAGCTTGGGGGCAGGGACTTCCTACAATGAGCAGTTCTTC
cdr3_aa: CASSLGAGTSYNEQFF

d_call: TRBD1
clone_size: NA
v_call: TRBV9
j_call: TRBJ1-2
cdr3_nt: TGTGCCAGCAGCTCGCGGACAGGGGAGGGCTACACCTTC
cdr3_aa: CASSSRTGEGYTF

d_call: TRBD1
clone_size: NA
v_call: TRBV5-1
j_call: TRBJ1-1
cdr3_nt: TGCGCCAGCAGCCAAGCCGGACAGGGGGCGACTTTCTTT
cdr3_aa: CASSQAGQGATFF

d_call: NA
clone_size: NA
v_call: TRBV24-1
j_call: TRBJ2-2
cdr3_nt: TGTGCCACCAGTGATCACCGAAAAGGGCGAACGAACACCGGGGAGCTGTTTTTT
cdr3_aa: CATSDHRKGRTNTGELFF

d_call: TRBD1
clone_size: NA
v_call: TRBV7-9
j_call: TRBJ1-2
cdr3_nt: TGTGCCAGCAGCACCGAGGGACAGGGATCCTATGGCTACACCTTC
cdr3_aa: CASSTEGQGSYGYTF

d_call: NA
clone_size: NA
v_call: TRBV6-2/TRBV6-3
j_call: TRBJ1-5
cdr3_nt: TGTGCCAGCAGCTCCAGATTAAACGACAGAATAAATCAGCCCCAGCATTTT
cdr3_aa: CASSSRLNDRINQPQHF

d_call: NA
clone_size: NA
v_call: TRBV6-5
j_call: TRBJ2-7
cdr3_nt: TGTGCCAGCACACGACAGGTCAACTCCTACGAGCAGTACTTC
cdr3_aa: CASTRQVNSYEQYF

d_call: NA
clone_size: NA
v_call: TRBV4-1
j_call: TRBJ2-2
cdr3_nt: TGCGCCAGCAGCCAAGAGGGCAGGGTGGCCGGGGAGCTGTTTTTT
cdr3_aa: CASSQEGRVAGELFF